This is a list of T cell receptor beta chains from one sample in a study of blood T cell repertoires in COVID-19. Sequenced by immunoSEQ multiplex PCR; TCRdb stores in-frame clones only, minus some. Among over 600,000 clones listed, 85% to 90% were seen once. Source material: peripheral blood. All receptors derive from a young woman with acute or convalescent COVID-19. Both conserved end residues are part of each CDR3. Each record gives: CDR3 length, D gene, J gene, clone size, V gene, CDR3 DNA, CDR3 protein. D genes are given only for firm matches. The size field is filled for only some rows; it gives once, few, many or a size class.

15,TRBD2,TRBJ2-7,-,TRBV6-2/TRBV6-3,TGTGCCAGCAGTTACCGACTAGCGGGGTTCAACGAGCAGTACTTC,CASSYRLAGFNEQYF
17,TRBD1,TRBJ1-6,-,TRBV2,TGTGCCAGCAGCACCGAAAGGGACAGGTTAAATAATTCACCCCTCCACTTT,CASSTERDRLNNSPLHF
15,TRBD1,TRBJ1-2,-,TRBV5-5,TGTGCCAGCAGCTTCCCTACAGGGGATCCGGGTGGCTACACCTTC,CASSFPTGDPGGYTF
15,TRBD1,TRBJ1-2,-,TRBV2,TGTGCCAGCAGAGTGACAGGGGCCCCAAACTATGGCTACACCTTC,CASRVTGAPNYGYTF
13,-,TRBJ1-5,-,TRBV5-6,TGTGCCAGCAGCTTGGGCGGGACTGAGCCCCAGCATTTT,CASSLGGTEPQHF
13,-,TRBJ1-1,-,TRBV7-9,TGTGCCAGCAGCTTAAGGGAGAGGGCTGAAGCTTTCTTT,CASSLRERAEAFF
12,-,TRBJ1-2,-,TRBV6-5,TGTGCCAGTTTTAAAGGGCTGGGAGACTACACCTTC,CASFKGLGDYTF
16,TRBD1,TRBJ1-2,-,TRBV15,TGTGCCACCAGCAGAGATCAAGGGGGCGGGACAGATGGCTACACCTTC,CATSRDQGGGTDGYTF
16,TRBD2,TRBJ2-7,-,TRBV7-2,TGTGCCAGCAGCTTAGACTTTAGCGGGGGCCACTACGAGCAGTACTTC,CASSLDFSGGHYEQYF
14,-,TRBJ1-5,-,TRBV19,TGTGCCAGTCAAGGGTGGGGGCCGCTGCAGCCCCAGCATTTT,CASQGWGPLQPQHF
14,TRBD1,TRBJ2-7,-,TRBV5-1,TGCGCCAGCAGCGGGGGACAGGGGTTTTACGAGCAGTACTTC,CASSGGQGFYEQYF
16,TRBD1,TRBJ1-1,-,TRBV5-6,TGTGCCAGCAGCTTCTTCTACAGGGGTGTAAACACTGAAGCTTTCTTT,CASSFFYRGVNTEAFF
15,TRBD1,TRBJ1-1,-,TRBV24-1,TGTGCCACCAGTGCAGGGGACAGAATGAACACTGAAGCTTTCTTT,CATSAGDRMNTEAFF
14,TRBD1,TRBJ2-1,-,TRBV2,TGTGCCAGCCCGGGACAGGGTAGTAGAAATGAGCAGTTCTTC,CASPGQGSRNEQFF
15,-,TRBJ1-1,-,TRBV9,TGTGCCAGCAGCGAGAGGGACGGGGGTGGCACTGAAGCTTTCTTT,CASSERDGGGTEAFF
15,-,TRBJ2-2,-,TRBV7-2,TGTGCCAGCAGCTTAGGCAGAGGTTCTACCGGGGAGCTGTTTTTT,CASSLGRGSTGELFF
15,TRBD1,TRBJ1-5,once,TRBV6-5,TGTGCCAGCAGCGAGTCAGGGGGTCGGGGTCAGCCCCAGCATTTT,CASSESGGRGQPQHF
16,TRBD1,TRBJ1-1,-,TRBV4-3,TGCGCCAGCAGCGGAAGACAGGGGGCGCGTTCCTCTGAAGCTTTCTTT,CASSGRQGARSSEAFF
17,TRBD1,TRBJ1-1,-,TRBV18,TGTGCCAGCTCACCCGGACAGGGGTGGGATTTGGACACTGAAGCTTTCTTT,CASSPGQGWDLDTEAFF
16,TRBD1,TRBJ2-1,-,TRBV4-3,TGCGCCAGCAGCCGAGAAACCGGACAGGGAGGAAATGAGCAGTTCTTC,CASSRETGQGGNEQFF
14,TRBD1,TRBJ1-2,-,TRBV30,TGTGCCTGGAGTACAGGGGGCTTTAACTATGGCTACACCTTC,CAWSTGGFNYGYTF
15,TRBD2,TRBJ2-3,-,TRBV6-5,TGTGCCAGCAGCGTTGGACTAGCGGGCTTGGATACGCAGTATTTT,CASSVGLAGLDTQYF
16,TRBD2,TRBJ2-3,-,TRBV3-1/TRBV3-2,TGTGCCAGCAGCCTCTTGGCGGGGGGCAGAACAGATACGCAGTATTTT,CASSLLAGGRTDTQYF
17,TRBD2,TRBJ2-3,once,TRBV2,TGTGCCACCCGTCCGGGACTAGCGGGGGGGCCCACAGATACGCAGTATTTT,CATRPGLAGGPTDTQYF
17,-,TRBJ1-3,-,TRBV5-1,TGCGCCAGCAGCTGGATCCCGACAGGTATCTCTGGAAACACCATATATTTT,CASSWIPTGISGNTIYF
12,TRBD1,TRBJ1-1,-,TRBV7-9,TGTGCCAGCAGAAGGGGGCTCACTGAAGCTTTCTTT,CASRRGLTEAFF
14,TRBD1,TRBJ1-2,-,TRBV13,TGTGCCAGCAGCTCCCGACAGGGGAATAGTGGCTACACCTTC,CASSSRQGNSGYTF
21,-,TRBJ1-6,-,TRBV12-5,TGTGCTAGTGGTTTGGTACCCTCCTTTGGTTTCGGGGGGACTAATAATTCACCCCTCCACTTT,CASGLVPSFGFGGTNNSPLHF
14,TRBD1,TRBJ1-6,-,TRBV6-4,TGTGCCAGCAGTGAAACAGGGGAGAATTCACCCCTCCACTTT,CASSETGENSPLHF
14,-,TRBJ1-2,-,TRBV19,TGTGCCAGTAGTATAGGAGACACGGTCTATGGCTACACCTTC,CASSIGDTVYGYTF
16,-,TRBJ2-2,-,TRBV4-1,TGCGCCAGCAGCCCTCAAAACAGGGCTGCCACCGGGGAGCTGTTTTTT,CASSPQNRAATGELFF
13,-,TRBJ2-3,-,TRBV9,TGTGCCAGCAGTCGAGGAGGCACAGATACGCAGTATTTT,CASSRGGTDTQYF
14,-,TRBJ1-2,-,TRBV5-1,TGCGCCAGCAGCTTAGGAGGGGAGGGCTATGGCTACACCTTC,CASSLGGEGYGYTF
15,TRBD2,TRBJ2-1,once,TRBV3-1/TRBV3-2,TGTGCCAGCAGCCTCCAGCGGGGGGCTTACAATGAGCAGTTCTTC,CASSLQRGAYNEQFF
20,TRBD1,TRBJ2-1,-,TRBV27,TGTGCCAGCGCTCGGGGGACAGGGGGCCCGAGTTTCCCTCTGAACAATGAGCAGTTCTTC,CASARGTGGPSFPLNNEQFF
15,TRBD1,TRBJ1-6,once,TRBV5-1,TGCGCCAGCAGCTTGGGAACAGGGGGTGATTCACCCCTCCACTTT,CASSLGTGGDSPLHF
12,-,TRBJ1-2,-,TRBV12-3/TRBV12-4,TGTGCCAGCAGCTCCGTTCGGCGGGGCTACACCTTC,CASSSVRRGYTF